The clone carrying this TCR beta chain was picked up a small number of times. No antigen is known for it. The data stem from a study of CD8 T cells in ankylosing spondylitis. Study-wide points: Significant enrichment of disease-linked clones was reportedly seen in matched ankylosing spondylitis synovial fluid.

TCRdb reprocessed the 5' RACE reads with MiXCR, giving one entry per CDR3 protein. This table holds 150,000 to 200,000 distinct CDR3 sequences, under 35% found once. CDR1 and CDR2 (germline): KGHSH, LQKENI. CDR3 length: 16 amino acids. V was cut by 6 bases and J by 1 base, with 18 bases left in between. V usage is TRBV18 and J usage is TRBJ1-1, with TRBD1 as a possible D gene (5 bases). The TCR was taken from a male donor with ankylosing spondylitis. Sequencing was carried out using synovial fluid, either unsorted or a sorted T cell fraction (not recorded which). CDR3 region: CASSQGRTPTNTEAFF. As DNA, the CDR3 is TGTGCCAGCTCGCAGGGACGGACCCCGACGAACACTGAAGCTTTCTTT.